These 27 T cell receptor beta chains were all obtained from the same sample, sequenced in a study of OX40 agonist ivuxolimab in advanced cancers. Profiled with immunoSEQ multiplex PCR; TCRdb holds only in-frame clones, not every one. The sample includes approximately 69,000 clones, approximately 80% of them seen just once. Sample: CD4+ or CD8+ T cells sorted from blood, taken in a trial of the OX40 agonist ivuxolimab. These receptor sequences come from an adult with an advanced solid tumor such as melanoma, head and neck, liver or kidney cancer.

J is TRBJ2-2 and V is TRBV5-1; weak D call: TRBD1 (5 bases). V lost 4 bases and J 4 bases, leaving 8 bases between the germline ends. The CDR3 runs to 13 residues. The V gene's germline CDR1 is SGHRS and CDR2 YFSETQ. The CDR3 protein is CASSPTGTGELFF. The CDR3 DNA reads TGCGCCAGCAGCCCAACAGGCACCGGGGAGCTGTTTTTT.

The chain combines TRBV9 with TRBJ2-3, with TRBD2 matching 10 bases. CDR1 is SGDLS and CDR2 is YYNGEE in the germline V gene. This CDR3 spans 18 amino acids. V lost 0 bases to trimming and J lost 8 bases; unmatched junction nucleotides: 15. This CDR3 reads CASSVEQLAGFPRGTQYF. The CDR3 nucleotides are TGTGCCAGCAGCGTAGAACAACTAGCGGGGTTCCCGCGGGGTACGCAGTATTTT.

The chain combines TRBV5-4 with TRBJ2-7, with D possibly being TRBD2 (5 bases). The CDR3 spans 13 residues. V lost 1 base and J 2 bases, leaving 7 bases between the germline ends. Germline lookup yields CDR1 SGHNT and CDR2 YYREEE (reference sequence). CDR3 sequence: CASSLRDTYEQYF. DNA of the CDR3: TGTGCCAGCAGCTTGCGGGATACCTACGAGCAGTACTTC. Looking up the rest from reference TRBV5-4 and TRBJ2-7 gives the full variable domain: ETGVTQSPTHLIKTRGQQVTLRCSSQSGHNTVSWYQQALGQGPQFIFQYYREEENGRGNFPPRFSGLQFPNYSSELNVNALELDDSALYLCASSLRDTYEQYFGPGTRLTVT.

The chain links TRBV5-4 to TRBJ1-3; the D gene is possibly TRBD1 (6 bases). From germline, CDR1 is SGHNT and CDR2 YYREEE (reference sequence). There are 17 residues in the CDR3. V lost 0 bases, J lost 0 bases, and 13 bases lay in between. The CDR3: CASSLGPRGFSGNTIYF. In DNA form, the CDR3 reads TGTGCCAGCAGCTTGGGTCCCAGGGGTTTCTCTGGAAACACCATATATTTT.

A single count supports this clone. This chain joins TRBV18 and TRBJ2-7; 12 positions match TRBD2. The germline CDR1 and CDR2 sequences are KGHSH and LQKENI. The CDR3 extends over 17 amino acids. Trimming cost V 6 bases and J 2 bases; bases outside gene matches: 11. DNA for the CDR3: TGTGCCAGCTCGCGGACTAGCGGGGACTCTCCGCCCTACGAGCAGTACTTC. Translated, it gives CASSRTSGDSPPYEQYF.

The V gene is TRBV5-1, the J gene TRBJ2-2, with no clear D. With 0 bases removed from V and 8 bases from J, the gap between germline ends came to 5 bases. The CDR3 extends over 12 amino acids. Germline V gives CDR1 SGHRS, CDR2 YFSETQ. CDR3 sequence reads: CASSLERGELFF. In nucleotides, the CDR3 is TGCGCCAGCAGCTTGGAAAGAGGGGAGCTGTTTTTT.

This chain joins TRBV5-1 and TRBJ1-4; 8 positions match TRBD1. The CDR3 is 14 amino acids. Germline V gene data show CDR1 as SGHRS and CDR2 as YFSETQ. With V trimmed by 4 bases and J by 7 bases, 6 bases remained unmatched. The CDR3 DNA reads as TGCGCCAGCAGCGGGGGCAGGGGGCGTGAAAAACTGTTTTTT. Translation gives CASSGGRGREKLFF. The variable domain in full, completed from reference TRBV5-1 and TRBJ1-4, reads KAGVTQTPRYLIKTRGQQVTLSCSPISGHRSVSWYQQTPGQGLQFLFEYFSETQRNKGNFPGRFSGRQFSNSRSEMNVSTLELGDSALYLCASSGGRGREKLFFGSGTQLSVL.

V usage is TRBV7-8 and J usage is TRBJ2-2; no firm D call. The CDR3 is 16 residues long. Germline CDR1 reads SGHVS; CDR2 reads FQNEAQ. Trimming removed 0 bases at V and 5 bases at J, with 13 bases between. For the CDR3, the DNA is TGTGCCAGCAGCTTAGCTAGCCCAGTGGGTACCGGGGAGCTGTTTTTT. It translates to CASSLASPVGTGELFF.

The rearrangement links TRBV7-9 to TRBJ2-3, with D tentatively TRBD2 (6 bases). The CDR3 contains 14 residues. Trimming took 3 bases from V and 3 from J, leaving 10 bases between them. Germline V gene lookup returns CDR1 SEHNR and CDR2 FQNEAQ (reference sequence). CDR3 nucleotide sequence: TGTGCCAGCAGCTTCGGAGGGAAAACAGATACGCAGTATTTT. Protein product: CASSFGGKTDTQYF.

The V and J genes are TRBV19 and TRBJ1-4, with 7 bases that match TRBD1. The CDR3 runs to 13 residues. The trim removed 6 bases at V and 7 bases at J, leaving 5 bases unmatched. Germline-derived CDR1 and CDR2 are LNHDA and SQIVND (reference sequence). The CDR3 loop reads CASRGQESEKLFF. DNA of the CDR3: TGTGCCAGTAGAGGACAGGAGAGTGAAAAACTGTTTTTT.

The chain recombines TRBV5-6 with TRBJ1-5; no clear D. Germline V CDR1 and CDR2: SGHDT, YYEEEE. V shed 2 bases and J shed 7 bases, with 7 bases lying between them. CDR3 length: 12 residues. CDR3 DNA: TGTGCCAGCAGCTTACTTGGACAGCCCCAGCATTTT. Translating gives CASSLLGQPQHF.

This chain joins TRBV18 and TRBJ2-7; a possible D gene is TRBD2 (6 bases). The V end lost 6 bases, the J end lost 6 bases, and 12 bases lay between the germline ends. The CDR3 has 12 residues. Germline V gene data show CDR1 as KGHSH and CDR2 as LQKENI. The CDR3 reads CASSSTGGEQYF. CDR3 coding DNA: TGTGCCAGCTCTTCTACCGGGGGCGAGCAGTACTTC.

This chain uses TRBV1 with TRBJ2-3; no check of the table's D call, TRBD1, against the DNA was made. TRBV1 represents a pseudogene. The CDR3 covers 16 residues. The CDR3 nucleotides read TGCACCAGCAGCCGTCCGGCAGGGTGGACCACAGATACGCAGTATTTT. Protein sequence: CTSSRPAGWTTDTQYF.

This clone has just a few counts. J is TRBJ1-1 and V is TRBV29-1, with D maybe TRBD1 (5 bases). The CDR3 length is 12 residues. Germline V gene lookup returns CDR1 SQVTM and CDR2 ANQGSEA. V was shortened by 7 bases and J by 5 bases, with 14 bases between the two germline ends. The chain's CDR3 is CSATRRDTEAFF. The CDR3 coding sequence is TGCAGCGCTACACGCAGGGATACTGAAGCTTTCTTT.

V gene TRBV6-1 combines with J gene TRBJ2-5, with a tentative D call TRBD2 (5 bases). CDR1 and CDR2 from the germline V gene are MNHNS and SASEGT. The V end lost 7 bases, the J end lost 4 bases, and 16 bases lay between the germline ends. CDR3 length: 14 amino acids. The CDR3, as DNA: TGTGCCAGCACCCTGGCCATGGGAGCAGAGACCCAGTACTTC. Translating it yields CASTLAMGAETQYF.

Details on this clone: This is likely a read error, given that the CDR3 carries no conserved phenylalanine or tryptophan at its end. In DNA form, the CDR3 reads TGTGCCTGGGGGACGAGTGGTAGCTATGGCTACACCCTC. Amino acids: CAWGTSGSYGYTL. The J gene is TRBJ1-2, the V gene TRBV30; a weak D match, TRBD1 (5 bases). The CDR3 runs to 13 residues. Per the germline V gene, CDR1 is GTSNPN and CDR2 is SVGIG (reference sequence). The ends were cut back, 5 bases at V and 4 bases at J, with 14 bases in the middle.

This clone was found once. The V gene is TRBV30, the J gene TRBJ1-4; a weak D match, TRBD1 (5 bases). The CDR3 consists of 14 residues. With 5 bases removed from V and 2 bases from J, the gap between germline ends came to 12 bases. The germline CDR1 and CDR2 sequences are GTSNPN and SVGIG (reference sequence). CDR3 nucleotides: TGTGCCTGGGGGGGGGTTGGGACTAATGAAAAACTGTTTTTT. Its translation is CAWGGVGTNEKLFF.

The chain joins TRBV6-5 to TRBJ1-4, with D perhaps matching TRBD1 (6 bases). CDR3 size: 16 residues. Germline lookup yields CDR1 MNHEY and CDR2 SVGAGI. Trimming cost V 0 bases and J 4 bases, with 12 bases left between them. The CDR3 protein is CASSYSNRANNEKLFF. The CDR3 bases are TGTGCCAGCAGTTACTCGAACAGGGCCAATAATGAAAAACTGTTTTTT.

The chain joins TRBV6-1 to TRBJ1-5, with unresolved D. The germline gives CDR1 MNHNS, CDR2 SASEGT. This CDR3 contains 16 residues. Trimming shortened V by 3 bases and J by 0 bases, and 12 bases separated the two germline ends. Here the CDR3 reads CASSDFGSNSNQPQHF. The CDR3 bases are TGTGCCAGCAGTGACTTTGGCAGTAATAGCAATCAGCCCCAGCATTTT.

The chain couples TRBV6-1 to TRBJ2-5; D might be TRBD1 (5 bases). V gave up 4 bases and J gave up 1 base, with 10 bases separating them. Germline assignment: CDR1 MNHNS and CDR2 SASEGT. The CDR3 spans 14 residues. The CDR3 region is CASSGRVVQETQYF. The CDR3 region has the DNA TGTGCCAGCAGTGGCAGGGTCGTCCAAGAGACCCAGTACTTC.

V is TRBV30 and J is TRBJ1-4; TRBD1 aligns across 7 bases. The CDR3 length is 13 residues. In germline, CDR1 is GTSNPN, CDR2 SVGIG (reference sequence). V shed 8 bases and J 3 bases; nucleotides not matched to a gene: 6. CDR3 DNA sequence: TGTGCCAGGAAGGGGACAGCTAATGAAAAACTGTTTTTT. This translates into CARKGTANEKLFF.

The chain carries TRBV5-1 and TRBJ2-7; 8 bases match TRBD1. This CDR3 region has 14 residues. Trimming at V came to 4 bases and at J to 3 bases, leaving 6 bases not matched to a gene. Germline loops: CDR1 SGHRS, CDR2 YFSETQ. CDR3 sequence: CASSPRTGSYEQYF. The CDR3 bases are TGCGCCAGCAGCCCTCGGACAGGGAGCTACGAGCAGTACTTC.

This clone is a singleton in its sample. V gene TRBV28 combines with J gene TRBJ2-7, with 11 bases identical to TRBD1. CDR1 is MDHEN, CDR2 SYDVKM, per germline. CDR3 length: 17 residues. The V gene end was trimmed by 7 bases and the J gene end by 8 bases; junction bases not matched to a gene: 19. In DNA, the CDR3 is TGTGCCAGCACGGGACAGGGGGGGACTGCTCGCTACTTGCAGCAGTACTTC. It encodes CASTGQGGTARYLQQYF.

The chain is built from TRBV7-2 and TRBJ2-7; D is unresolved. Trimming pared 6 bases from V and 2 bases from J, leaving 14 bases between. The CDR3 contains 14 residues. Germline lookup yields CDR1 SGHTA and CDR2 FQGNSA. CDR3 sequence (DNA): TGTGCCAGCAGGGACCCTCTAGGCACCTACGAGCAGTACTTC. Translated, it gives CASRDPLGTYEQYF.

This chain links TRBV6-5 with TRBJ1-1; 7 bases align to TRBD1. The V segment lost 5 bases and the J segment 6 bases; nucleotides outside the gene matches: 6. This CDR3 spans 13 amino acids. Germline V gives CDR1 MNHEY, CDR2 SVGAGI. In DNA, the CDR3 is TGTGCCAGCAGTAGAGACAGGGTATCTGAAGCTTTCTTT. Protein sequence: CASSRDRVSEAFF.

The chain recombines TRBV11-3 with TRBJ2-7; 10 nucleotides line up with TRBD1. V gave up 5 bases and J gave up 7 bases; unmatched junction bases: 11. The germline V gene has CDR1 SGHNT and CDR2 YENEEA. The CDR3 spans 15 residues. Here the CDR3 DNA reads TGTGCCAGCAGCCAAGCAGGGACAGGGGATGGGGAGCAGTACTTC. This codes for CASSQAGTGDGEQYF.

The CDR3 coding sequence is TGTGCCAGCAGCTTAGATCTCCCGAAACGGGAGGGCGGGACAGATACGCAGTATTTT. It is translated as CASSLDLPKREGGTDTQYF. This chain joins TRBV11-2 and TRBJ2-3, with 8 nucleotides matching TRBD2. After removal of 0 bases from V and 3 bases from J, the junction contained 14 bases not matched to a gene. There are 19 residues in the CDR3. Germline assignment: CDR1 SGHAT and CDR2 FQNNGV.